A single sample is the source of the 22 T cell receptor beta chains below, sequenced in a study of response to subunit inactivated influenza vaccine. Using its own MiXCR run on the RT-PCR reads, TCRdb lists one record per CDR3 protein. The top ten hold roughly a tenth of the sample, which has about 570,000 distinct CDR3 sequences, about 11% seen once. The sample consisted of PBMCs from blood, taken on the day of vaccination. The receptors originated from a man aged 50-60 years who received an inactivated influenza vaccine.

This clonotype came up many times. V is TRBV5-1 and J is TRBJ1-1; D is ambiguous. The CDR3 extends over 13 amino acids. Looked up from germline, CDR1 is SGHRS and CDR2 is YFSETQ. Trimming took 4 bases from V and 4 from J, leaving 11 bases between them. The CDR3 DNA follows: TGCGCCAGCAGCCGCCCCGACCCCACTGAAGCTTTCTTT. The encoded protein is CASSRPDPTEAFF.

This clonotype was seen a handful of times. Written as DNA, the CDR3 is TGCAGTGCTAGGGAATTCGCGAACACCGGGGAGCTGTTTTTT. This gives the protein CSAREFANTGELFF. This rearrangement joins TRBV20-1 to TRBJ2-2; D is unclear. The CDR3 is made up of 14 amino acids. Trimming cost V 3 bases and J 0 bases, with 8 bases left between them. Looked up from germline, CDR1 is DFQATT and CDR2 is SNEGSKA (reference sequence).

This clonotype was observed at least ten times. The V and J genes are TRBV11-2 and TRBJ2-3; D is perhaps TRBD2 (6 bases). Germline CDR1 reads SGHAT; CDR2 reads FQNNGV. Trimming shortened V by 0 bases and J by 3 bases, and 19 bases separated the two germline ends. There are 18 residues in the CDR3. The CDR3 region has the DNA TGTGCCAGCAGCTTAGACCAGATCAGGGACTTCTGGACAGATACGCAGTATTTT. As protein: CASSLDQIRDFWTDTQYF.

This clonotype was detected many times. This chain connects TRBV11-2 to TRBJ2-3; 11 positions agree with TRBD2. The CDR3 totals 16 residues. Per the germline V gene, CDR1 is SGHAT and CDR2 is FQNNGV. Trimming cost V 5 bases and J 0 bases; bases outside gene matches: 4. The DNA for the CDR3 is TGTGCCAGCAGCGTTAGCGGGAGGGTGAGCACAGATACGCAGTATTTT. Amino acid sequence: CASSVSGRVSTDTQYF.

The CDR3, as DNA: TGTGCCAGCAGCTTCCTGGATGGTAGCGGGGGCCCCGACTCAGACTTTGGCACAGATACGCAGTATTTT. Translating it yields CASSFLDGSGGPDSDFGTDTQYF. V is TRBV12-1 and J is TRBJ2-3; TRBD2, the table's D call, was not compared with the DNA. TRBV12-1 is labeled a pseudogene. This CDR3 comprises 23 residues.

The rearrangement links TRBV10-3 to TRBJ1-1; D uncertain. This CDR3 spans 16 amino acids. V was clipped by 0 bases and J by 0 bases, with 11 bases between them. CDR1 ENHRY and CDR2 SYGVKD come from the germline V gene. In nucleotides, the CDR3 is TGTGCCATCAGTGAGTCTCTACCCCCCATGAACACTGAAGCTTTCTTT. Translating it yields CAISESLPPMNTEAFF.

The chain employs TRBV7-9 and TRBJ2-1; 10 bases match TRBD1. CDR1 and CDR2 from the germline V gene are SEHNR and FQNEAQ (reference sequence). This CDR3 is built from 15 residues. J gave up 8 bases and V 4 bases, and 8 bases lay outside the gene matches. CDR3 amino acids: CASSSPGTGVHEQFF. In DNA, the CDR3 is TGTGCCAGCAGCTCGCCCGGGACAGGGGTGCATGAGCAGTTCTTC.

This chain connects TRBV12-3 or TRBV12-4 to TRBJ2-3; 9 nucleotides line up with TRBD2. Trimming took 4 bases from V and 0 from J; bases not matched to a gene: 5. The CDR3 covers 16 residues. CDR3 amino acids: CASSYPTSGSTDTQYF. The DNA of the CDR3 is TGTGCCAGCAGTTACCCGACTAGCGGAAGCACAGATACGCAGTATTTT.

This clonotype came up a few times. J is TRBJ2-1 and V is TRBV10-3, with TRBD1 identical over 8 bases. Germline V gives CDR1 ENHRY, CDR2 SYGVKD. The CDR3 consists of 12 residues. The ends lost 1 base at V and 12 bases at J; junction bases unmatched: 2. The CDR3 loop reads CAISELQGVQFF. CDR3 coding DNA: TGTGCCATCAGTGAGTTACAGGGGGTGCAGTTCTTC.

This clonotype was recorded many times. The gene calls are TRBV29-1 and TRBJ2-3; 7 positions match TRBD2. V shed 6 bases and J 5 bases; nucleotides not matched to a gene: 5. The CDR3 runs 12 residues. Germline CDR1 SQVTM, CDR2 ANQGSEA. CDR3 residues: CSVGRAGDTQYF. The DNA of the CDR3 is TGCAGCGTAGGGAGGGCGGGAGATACGCAGTATTTT.

In this sample, this clonotype turned up many times. The chain links TRBV5-1 to TRBJ2-2; D is ambiguous. This CDR3 comprises 15 residues. V gave up 0 bases and J gave up 0 bases, with 6 bases separating them. Germline CDR1 and CDR2: SGHRS and YFSETQ. The CDR3 is CASSLGTTNTGELFF. The CDR3 DNA reads TGCGCCAGCAGCTTGGGAACCACGAACACCGGGGAGCTGTTTTTT.

This clonotype was counted a few times. CDR3 sequence reads: CASSPLIFQGGNTEAFF. The DNA for the CDR3 is TGTGCCAGCTCACCACTGATTTTCCAGGGAGGAAACACTGAAGCTTTCTTT. The chain couples TRBV18 to TRBJ1-1; D perhaps matches TRBD1 (5 bases). The germline CDR1 and CDR2 sequences are KGHSH and LQKENI. This CDR3 region has 17 residues. V was pared by 1 base and J by 2 bases, with 17 bases between.

This clonotype was recorded a few times. J is TRBJ2-5 and V is TRBV5-1; D unclear. The CDR3 has 14 residues. V lost 6 bases and J lost 3, with 15 bases in between. Germline values: CDR1 SGHRS, CDR2 YFSETQ. CDR3 sequence (DNA): TGCGCCAGCACCCCGATCACCGGAAAAGAGACCCAGTACTTC. Translating gives CASTPITGKETQYF.

For the CDR3, the DNA is TGTGCCAGCAGCTTAGACCCCGCAGGCAATGAGCAGTTCTTC. Translated, it gives CASSLDPAGNEQFF. The chain has TRBV11-2 and TRBJ2-1; D gene ambiguous. Germline V gives CDR1 SGHAT, CDR2 FQNNGV. V was pared by 0 bases and J by 6 bases, with 9 bases between. The CDR3 is made up of 14 amino acids.

V usage is TRBV7-6 and J usage is TRBJ2-1; tentative D call: TRBD2 (7 bases). Germline V gene lookup returns CDR1 SGHVS and CDR2 FNYEAQ. The CDR3 covers 16 residues. The ends were cut back, 3 bases at V and 4 bases at J, with 16 bases in the middle. CDR3 bases: TGTGCCAGCAGCTTTTCCGCGGGGGCCCTTTACAATGAGCAGTTCTTC. This codes for CASSFSAGALYNEQFF.

The sample holds many counts of this clonotype. The V gene is TRBV5-6, the J gene TRBJ2-1; D gene uncertain. V was clipped by 0 bases and J by 9 bases, with 7 bases between them. The CDR3 has 12 amino acids. CDR1 is SGHDT, CDR2 YYEEEE, per germline. The CDR3 is CASSLGRFEQFF. Written as DNA, the CDR3 is TGTGCCAGCAGCTTGGGGCGTTTTGAGCAGTTCTTC.

J is TRBJ1-2 and V is TRBV6-1; 9 nucleotides line up with TRBD1. Losses at the gene ends were 7 bases for V and 7 bases for J; bases not matched to a gene: 13. Germline CDR1 MNHNS, CDR2 SASEGT. The CDR3 consists of 15 residues. CDR3 residues: CASTPRGRTGAGYTF. The CDR3 DNA follows: TGTGCCAGCACCCCCCGGGGGAGGACAGGGGCTGGCTACACCTTC.

Concerning this clonotype itself: A read error may be the cause here, since a much bigger clone is one base away. The chain recombines TRBV4-3 with TRBJ2-7; D assignment may be TRBD1 or TRBD2 (5 bases each). In germline, CDR1 is LGHNA, CDR2 YSLEER. The CDR3 is 14 residues long. V was pared by 0 bases and J by 3 bases, with 9 bases between. The CDR3 here is CASSQERGVYEQYF. As DNA, the CDR3 is TGCGCCAGCAGCCAAGAGCGAGGGGTCTACGAGCAGTACTTC.

This clonotype was counted only a few times. The V call is TRBV12-3 or TRBV12-4, the J call TRBJ1-1, with D hard to call. Trimming cost V 6 bases and J 1 base, with 12 bases left between them. The CDR3 is 14 amino acids. CDR3 nucleotide sequence: TGTGCCAGCAGCGACCCTGGAAAGAACACTGAAGCTTTCTTT. Translated, it gives CASSDPGKNTEAFF.

This clonotype was seen at least ten times. J is TRBJ2-7 and V is TRBV3-1, with D tentatively TRBD1 (6 bases). The ends were cut back, 2 bases at V and 2 bases at J, with 7 bases in the middle. Per the germline V gene, CDR1 is LGHDT and CDR2 is YNNKEL (reference sequence). This CDR3 region has 13 residues. The CDR3 sequence: CASSQQGTYEQYF. DNA for the CDR3: TGTGCCAGCAGCCAACAGGGGACCTACGAGCAGTACTTC.

V usage is TRBV3-1 and J usage is TRBJ2-6, with D possibly TRBD2 on 6 matching bases. The V and J ends lost 1 base and 0 bases respectively, with 10 bases between them. CDR1 LGHDT and CDR2 YNNKEL come from the germline V gene (reference sequence). This CDR3 comprises 17 residues. As DNA, the CDR3 is TGTGCCAGCAGCCAAGCGGGACTGATCTCTGGGGCCAACGTCCTGACTTTC. Its translation is CASSQAGLISGANVLTF.

This clonotype came up many times. This chain uses TRBV12-3 or TRBV12-4 with TRBJ2-7, with D perhaps given as TRBD1 or TRBD2 (7 bases each). With 3 bases removed from V and 2 bases from J, the gap between germline ends came to 11 bases. This CDR3 has 14 amino acids. The chain's CDR3 is CASSLAGGAYEQYF. The CDR3 DNA reads as TGTGCCAGCAGTTTGGCAGGGGGGGCCTACGAGCAGTACTTC.